The source of this TCR beta chain is a study of post-analysis software for immune sequencing data. Overall study: Clinical courses comprised relapsing-remitting, secondary progressive and progressive-relapsing multiple sclerosis. General study points: With TRBV5-6, TRBV5-1 and TRBV20-1 included, 4 or 5 TRBV segments were more frequent in patients than in controls. Normalized Chao1 diversity in multiple sclerosis patients fell significantly below that of controls. Analysis by F measure revealed that same-batch samples clustered strongly together.

As to this clonotype: Its antigen is undetermined.

The authors incorporated unique molecular identifiers into the TCR beta cDNA libraries. TCRdb fed the PCR reads into MiXCR, producing one record per CDR3 protein. The data show about 460,000 distinct CDR3 sequences, with roughly 45% seen just once and roughly 12% held by the top ten. CDR3 size: 13 residues. Per the germline V gene, CDR1 is MNHNY and CDR2 is SVGAGI (reference sequence). The V end lost 8 bases, the J end lost 3 bases, and 11 bases lay between the germline ends. Sequencing was performed on blood. The V gene is TRBV6-6, the J gene TRBJ1-5; possible D gene TRBD1, 6 bases. The TCR sequence derives from a girl under 18 with multiple sclerosis. The CDR3 DNA is TGTGCCAGCTCCCAGGGGTTCAATCAGCCCCAGCATTTT. Protein: CASSQGFNQPQHF.